The clone carrying this T cell receptor beta chain was recorded a few times. The data belong to a study of T-cell reconstitution after alpha-beta-depleted transplantation in children. Unique molecular identifiers were built into the TCRbeta library. TCRdb analysed the PCR reads with MiXCR anew, one entry per CDR3 protein. Among 300,000 to 350,000 distinct CDR3 sequences listed, 15% to 20% were seen once. The receptor comes from a male patient aged 2 to 10 who had a stem cell transplant for acute lymphoblastic leukemia, so the T cells may come from the graft donor. Sample: PBMCs, mostly from graft donor cells, taken 360 days after TCRalphabeta/CD19-depleted stem cell transplant.

CDR3 coding DNA: TGTGCCACCAGCCCGGACAGGGGAGGGTACGAGCAGTACTTC. Protein product: CATSPDRGGYEQYF. This rearrangement joins TRBV15 to TRBJ2-7, with 9 bases fitting TRBD1. V lost 5 bases to trimming and J lost 4 bases; unmatched junction nucleotides: 6. The CDR3 covers 14 residues. Germline lookup yields CDR1 LNHNV and CDR2 YYDKDF (reference sequence).